These T cell receptor beta chains were read from a single sample in a study of blood T cell repertoires in COVID-19. TCRdb keeps only in-frame clones here, not all; method: immunoSEQ multiplex PCR. Among about 220,000 clones listed, roughly 84% were seen once. Input material: PBMCs or T cells enriched from blood (not recorded which). These TCRs come from a woman between 35 and 50 years old who had recovered from COVID-19. The conserved cysteine and the conserved F or W are not part of the CDR3 here. The order of the fields is V gene, J gene, CDR3 protein.

>TRBV21-1|TRBJ2-1
ATPRRDNEQF
>TRBV29-1|TRBJ2-3
SVERGTGDTQY
>TRBV3-1/TRBV3-2|TRBJ1-1
ASSQDRDRVNTEAF
>TRBV7-2|TRBJ2-5
ASSLTRTGGEETQY
>TRBV7-8|TRBJ2-1
ASSLGLAGSRGEQF
>TRBV6-5|TRBJ2-2
ASSRGDTGELF
>TRBV15|TRBJ2-1
ATSRDPDSEQF
>TRBV30|TRBJ2-1
AWSSSGRVYNEQF
>TRBV10-1|TRBJ2-7
ASSEWSVGFDEQY
>TRBV3-1/TRBV3-2|TRBJ1-2
ASSPPLDRSGYT
>TRBV15|TRBJ2-3
ATSRGGSREADTQY
>TRBV5-5|TRBJ2-1
ASSSNNEQF
>TRBV5-6|TRBJ1-2
ASSWTDRGGYT
>TRBV5-1|TRBJ2-7
ASSLVRFTAPYEQY
>TRBV27|TRBJ2-2
ASSRWDYTGELF
>TRBV4-3|TRBJ1-2
ASSQATNANYGYT
>TRBV10-3|TRBJ1-6
AISESGIYNSPLH
>TRBV4-1|TRBJ1-1
ASADGQAYTEAF
>TRBV9|TRBJ2-1
ASSVGVGGRNNEQF
>TRBV4-1|TRBJ1-2
ASSQDLGRAHGYT
>TRBV28|TRBJ2-7
ASSLSRRQGFNEQY
>TRBV5-1|TRBJ2-3
ASSPTLAVDTDTQY
>TRBV5-1|TRBJ1-1
ASSWRQGQGYTEAF
>TRBV5-1|TRBJ2-2
ASSLEAGVTGELF
>TRBV7-9|TRBJ1-1
ASSLGSGNTEAF
>TRBV7-8|TRBJ1-1
ASSPPGGANTEAF
>TRBV6-6|TRBJ1-1
ASRNYRGTEAF
>TRBV10-3|TRBJ1-2
AISEAKGVNYGYT
>TRBV4-1|TRBJ2-1
ASSQTSGSGNEQF
>TRBV7-9|TRBJ2-5
ASSITSTGQETQY